The clone carrying this T cell receptor beta chain was observed a few times. No antigen is known for it. Germline loops: CDR1 SEHNR, CDR2 FQNEAQ (reference sequence). Trimming shortened V by 5 bases and J by 3 bases, and 17 bases separated the two germline ends. This CDR3 is 15 amino acids long. The data derive from a study of T cells in Graves' hyperthyroidism and ophthalmopathy. Findings and limits, study-wide: Most thyroid clonotypes expanded above 0.001 appeared in blood too. It was a median about 6 months before onset that the model predicted ophthalmopathy.

RNA transcripts provided the source from which TCR beta CDR3 regions were amplified. The study used the HTBI primer set for a first-round RT-PCR of the TCR CDR3. TCRdb passed the multiplex PCR reads through MiXCR, listing each CDR3 protein once. The sample yields hundreds of thousands of distinct CDR3 sequences, 14% seen once. Graves' hyperthyroidism without ophthalmopathy progression within 18 months was termed stable. From around 11 ml of fresh peripheral blood, PBMCs were isolated. The chain has TRBV7-9 and TRBJ2-7; D is perhaps TRBD1 or TRBD2 (6 bases each). This TCR came from a woman aged 18-29 years with Graves' hyperthyroidism. Sequencing input: blood. CDR3 sequence: CASSRIYRDFYEQYF. CDR3 DNA: TGTGCCAGCAGCCGTATCTACAGGGACTTCTACGAGCAGTACTTC.